The T cell receptor beta chain described here comes from a study of CD8 T cells in Susac syndrome. Findings of the study overall: The study acknowledged a relatively small number of individuals in its TCR sequencing and HLA analysis.

In the case of this clonotype: Its antigen is not identified.

Germline-derived CDR1 and CDR2 are SGHTA and FQGTGA. This CDR3 is built from 15 residues. V lost 0 bases to trimming and J lost 2 bases, with 9 bases between them. CD8+ and CD4+ blood T cells underwent TCR beta sequencing. Random hexamers primed reverse transcription of about 0.45 to 1 ug RNA. TCRdb reprocessed the immunoSEQ multiplex PCR reads via MiXCR and lists one record per CDR3 protein. The profile shows about 110,000 distinct CDR3 sequences, roughly 97% of them singletons. Sequencing was carried out using CD4+ T cells from PBMCs. V gene TRBV7-3 combines with J gene TRBJ2-3; either TRBD1 or TRBD2 may fit D (6 bases each). The origin of this receptor is a human donor in good health. The CDR3 spells CASSLTGGHTDTQYF. In DNA form, the CDR3 reads TGTGCCAGCAGCTTAACCGGGGGACACACAGATACGCAGTATTTT.